The TCR beta chain under discussion was sequenced for a study of blood T cell repertoires in COVID-19. At the level of the study: T cells, B-cell-depleted T cells, or PBMCs supplied cDNA or gDNA.

In the original workflow: Estimation of nucleated cell counts was performed using reference gene primer amplification. Some clones are missing from TCRdb's copy, which holds only in-frame ones; the method was immunoSEQ multiplex PCR. That table supplies the V and J calls and clone size; D and trimming were determined from the DNA. The sample shows fewer than 250,000 clones, approximately 81% of them seen only once. The TCR originated in a man aged 35 to 55 with acute or convalescent COVID-19. Sequences were obtained from peripheral blood.

CDR3 sequence reads: CASQFLAAGELFF. For the CDR3, the DNA is TGTGCCAGCCAGTTTCTAGCTGCCGGGGAGCTGTTTTTT. The V call is TRBV12-3 or TRBV12-4, the J call TRBJ2-2; TRBD2 is a possible D gene (5 bases). CDR3 size: 13 residues. Deletions cut 8 bases from V and 6 bases from J, with 13 bases between.